A single sample gave rise to the 7 T cell receptor beta chains below, sequenced in a study of blood T cell repertoires in COVID-19. Profiled with immunoSEQ multiplex PCR; TCRdb holds only in-frame clones, not every one. The table lists fewer than 250,000 clones, around 85% of them singletons. Material: peripheral blood. These receptors originate from a middle-aged man with acute or convalescent COVID-19.

The J gene is TRBJ1-1, the V gene TRBV9, with 9 bases fitting TRBD1. CDR3 size: 17 residues. V was pared by 0 bases and J by 1 base, with 7 bases of the junction left unmatched. Germline lookup yields CDR1 SGDLS and CDR2 YYNGEE. CDR3 bases: TGTGCCAGCAGCGTAGCCCCACAGGGGGCGAGGAACACTGAAGCTTTCTTT. Its translation: CASSVAPQGARNTEAFF.

The chain couples TRBV5-1 to TRBJ1-1; weak D call: TRBD1 (5 bases). Germline V gives CDR1 SGHRS, CDR2 YFSETQ. V was cut by 0 bases and J by 1 base, with 13 bases left in between. CDR3 length: 16 amino acids. CDR3 loop: CASSLGGRATNTEAFF. The CDR3 nucleotides are TGCGCCAGCAGCTTGGGGGGCCGGGCCACGAACACTGAAGCTTTCTTT.

The chain combines TRBV4-1 with TRBJ1-2; D remains ambiguous. Germline loops: CDR1 MGHRA, CDR2 YSYEKL. Trimming stripped 1 base from V and 8 bases from J, with 14 bases between. The CDR3 totals 14 residues. The CDR3 loop is CASSQGGVAYGYTF. CDR3 sequence (DNA): TGCGCCAGCAGCCAAGGCGGAGTTGCCTACGGCTACACCTTC.

The rearrangement joins TRBV3-1 (or the pseudogene TRBV3-2) to TRBJ2-1; no firm D call. The CDR3 contains 16 residues. Germline CDR1 reads LGHDT; CDR2 reads YNNKEL (reference sequence). The germline V and J ends were trimmed by 1 base and 8 bases, with 18 bases remaining between them. CDR3 sequence: CASSQGNSQYLHEQFF. The CDR3 DNA follows: TGTGCCAGCAGCCAAGGGAATAGCCAGTATCTTCATGAGCAGTTCTTC.

The CDR3 region is CASSQDLPGSYEQYF. The CDR3, as DNA: TGCGCCAGCAGCCAAGATTTGCCGGGATCCTACGAGCAGTACTTC. The rearrangement uses TRBV4-1 and TRBJ2-7; TRBD2 might be the D (5 bases). CDR3 length: 15 amino acids. V shed 0 bases and J shed 1 base, with 10 bases lying between them. The germline CDR1 and CDR2 sequences are MGHRA and YSYEKL.

The rearrangement links TRBV6-5 to TRBJ1-6; tentatively, D is TRBD1 (6 bases). This CDR3 is 15 amino acids long. The V end was cut by 2 bases, the J end by 6 bases, with 11 bases between. Germline CDR1 is MNHEY and CDR2 is SVGAGI. The CDR3 spells CASSYTTGSNSPLHF. The CDR3 region has the DNA TGTGCCAGCAGTTACACTACAGGGTCTAATTCACCCCTCCACTTT.

This chain uses TRBV28 with TRBJ2-7; 9 bases map to TRBD1. CDR3 length: 13 residues. V was clipped by 7 bases and J by 9 bases; unmatched bases: 10. Germline V lookup: CDR1 MDHEN, CDR2 SYDVKM. The CDR3 protein is CASTRDRALGQYF. The CDR3 nucleotides read TGTGCCAGCACCCGGGACAGGGCGCTCGGGCAGTACTTC.